One and the same sample provided the 29 T cell receptor beta chains below, sequenced in a study of blood T cells in healthy people across ages. A second about 7 to 12 cycle PCR used barcoded and J-beta primers. TCRdb redid the calling of the 5' RACE reads with MiXCR, one entry per CDR3 protein. The table includes about 1,800,000 distinct CDR3 sequences, 28% detected once. The sequencing sample was made of blood. Source of these receptors: a woman aged 25 to 39 in good health.

This clonotype came up a few times. The V gene is TRBV7-3, the J gene TRBJ1-4, with D unclear. Germline CDR1 reads SGHTA; CDR2 reads FQGTGA. V was cut by 5 bases and J by 4 bases, with 14 bases left in between. This CDR3 has 15 residues. Here the CDR3 DNA reads TGTGCCAGCAGCCCAACCGGGGTCCTTAATGAAAAACTGTTTTTT. This gives the protein CASSPTGVLNEKLFF.

This clonotype was recorded at least ten times. The chain is built from TRBV10-3 and TRBJ2-7; perhaps D is TRBD1 or TRBD2 (5 bases each). Trimming removed 9 bases from V and 6 bases from J, with 12 bases in between. Germline V lookup: CDR1 ENHRY, CDR2 SYGVKD. The CDR3 covers 11 residues. The CDR3: CAIGERGEQYF. The CDR3 nucleotides read TGTGCCATTGGTGAGAGGGGCGAGCAGTACTTC.

This clonotype was observed a handful of times. J is TRBJ2-1 and V is TRBV5-1; 8 nucleotides align to TRBD2. Trimming took 0 bases from V and 0 from J; bases not matched to a gene: 2. Germline V lookup: CDR1 SGHRS, CDR2 YFSETQ. The CDR3 runs 16 residues. Here the CDR3 DNA reads TGCGCCAGCAGCTTGGGCGGGAGGCCCTCCTACAATGAGCAGTTCTTC. This translates into CASSLGGRPSYNEQFF. The full variable domain, rest sourced from reference TRBV5-1 and TRBJ2-1, is KAGVTQTPRYLIKTRGQQVTLSCSPISGHRSVSWYQQTPGQGLQFLFEYFSETQRNKGNFPGRFSGRQFSNSRSEMNVSTLELGDSALYLCASSLGGRPSYNEQFFGPGTRLTVL.

This rearrangement joins TRBV20-1 to TRBJ2-1; the D call may be TRBD1 or TRBD2 (7 bases each). With 5 bases removed from V and 5 bases from J, the gap between germline ends came to 19 bases. Germline loops: CDR1 DFQATT, CDR2 SNEGSKA (reference sequence). This CDR3 comprises 15 residues. CDR3 residues: CSASQGGGDNNEQFF. The CDR3 nucleotides read TGCAGTGCTTCCCAGGGGGGGGGGGACAACAATGAGCAGTTCTTC.

This clonotype was seen a few times. V is TRBV15 and J is TRBJ1-4, with 7 bases matching TRBD1. Unmatched junction bases numbered 9, after V lost 3 bases and J lost 8 bases. The CDR3 is made up of 15 amino acids. Germline V gene sequence: CDR1 LNHNV, CDR2 YYDKDF (reference sequence). The chain's CDR3 is CATSRLRGEGEKLFF. CDR3 bases: TGTGCCACCAGCAGGCTCAGGGGGGAAGGGGAAAAACTGTTTTTT.

This clonotype was counted only a few times. The V and J genes are TRBV2 and TRBJ2-5; D remains ambiguous. The germline CDR1 and CDR2 sequences are SNHLY and FYNNEI. The CDR3 length is 13 residues. The V gene lost 4 bases and the J gene lost 1 base, with 7 bases spanning the gap. This chain's CDR3 is CASSASVQETQYF. CDR3 sequence (DNA): TGTGCCAGCAGTGCGTCAGTCCAAGAGACCCAGTACTTC.

This clonotype was seen more than once but under ten times. The junction differs from germline at one of its ends, possibly a read error. The CDR3 spells CSASKTGQETQYF. The CDR3 region has the DNA TGCAGTGCTAGTAAGACAGGACAAGAGACTCAGTACTTC. The gene calls are TRBV20-1 and TRBJ2-5; the D gene is possibly TRBD1 (6 bases). The germline gives CDR1 DFQATT, CDR2 SNEGSKA (reference sequence). CDR3 length: 13 residues.

This clonotype was picked up many times. V usage is TRBV29-1 and J usage is TRBJ1-6; perhaps TRBD1 as D (5 bases). This CDR3 is 14 amino acids long. CDR1 is SQVTM and CDR2 is ANQGSEA in the germline V gene. V was pared by 0 bases and J by 7 bases, with 10 bases between. The CDR3 is CSVEEGAGNSPLHF. For the CDR3, the DNA is TGCAGCGTTGAAGAAGGGGCTGGAAATTCACCCCTCCACTTT.

In nucleotides, the CDR3 is TGTGCCAGCAGTGCCCCGGGGGCCCTAGGTCAGCCCCAGCATTTT. As protein: CASSAPGALGQPQHF. This chain uses TRBV2 with TRBJ1-5; tentative D call: TRBD1 (6 bases). This CDR3 contains 15 residues. Trimming removed 4 bases at V and 6 bases at J, with 16 bases between. CDR1 SNHLY and CDR2 FYNNEI come from the germline V gene.

This clonotype turned up a few times. CDR3 nucleotides: TGTGCCAGCGCCTTGGAGAGAGCGGGGGGGCTCTACAATGAGCAGTTCTTC. Amino acids: CASALERAGGLYNEQFF. This sequence joins TRBV7-2 and TRBJ2-1; 10 nucleotides line up with TRBD2. Germline-derived CDR1 and CDR2 are SGHTA and FQGNSA. The J segment lost 3 bases and the V segment lost 8 bases, leaving 13 bases of the junction unmatched. CDR3 length equals 17 residues.

At least ten counts were recorded for this clonotype. V usage is TRBV24-1 and J usage is TRBJ2-1; D gene uncertain. Trimming took off 0 bases at V and 7 bases at J, with 0 bases between the two ends. Germline loops: CDR1 KGHDR, CDR2 SFDVKD. The CDR3 totals 11 residues. CDR3 coding DNA: TGTGCCACCAGTGATTTGAATGAGCAGTTCTTC. Residues: CATSDLNEQFF.

This clonotype was observed many times. This sequence joins TRBV7-9 and TRBJ2-7; TRBD1 matches 10 bases. Per the germline V gene, CDR1 is SEHNR and CDR2 is FQNEAQ (reference sequence). The CDR3 extends over 14 amino acids. V shed 7 bases, J shed 3 bases, and the junction held 6 bases outside the gene matches. CDR3 nucleotide sequence: TGTGCCAGCACCTCTGGACAGGGGGTCTACGAGCAGTACTTC. Protein product: CASTSGQGVYEQYF.

This clonotype was detected ten times or more. The chain recombines TRBV7-2 with TRBJ2-7, with TRBD2 identical over 10 bases. Trimming at V came to 3 bases and at J to 6 bases, leaving 17 bases not matched to a gene. The V gene's germline CDR1 is SGHTA and CDR2 FQGNSA. CDR3 length: 18 residues. CDR3 sequence: CASSLAPTPLAGESEQYF. In nucleotides, the CDR3 is TGTGCCAGCAGCTTGGCCCCAACCCCCCTAGCGGGAGAGAGCGAGCAGTACTTC.

The V and J genes are TRBV24-1 and TRBJ2-5, with 7 bases fitting TRBD1. Trimming removed 10 bases from V and 5 bases from J; junction bases left unmatched: 15. Germline V gene sequence: CDR1 KGHDR, CDR2 SFDVKD. This CDR3 region has 15 residues. For the CDR3, the DNA is TGTGCCACTAGCGACGGGGCAGGGGGACGGGAGACCCAGTACTTC. It yields the protein CATSDGAGGRETQYF.

The genes are TRBV20-1 and TRBJ2-4; 12 nucleotides match TRBD2. Germline V gene sequence: CDR1 DFQATT, CDR2 SNEGSKA (reference sequence). V gave up 6 bases and J gave up 13 bases; unmatched junction bases: 16. The CDR3 consists of 15 residues. Here the CDR3 DNA reads TGCAGTGCCGTCGAACTAGCGGGGGGTAGCAATGAGCAGTACTTC. Translated: CSAVELAGGSNEQYF.

This clonotype has just a few counts. The CDR3 sequence: CSASLPAGPYEQYF. CDR3 sequence (DNA): TGCAGTGCTAGTTTGCCAGCGGGCCCCTACGAGCAGTACTTC. The V and J genes are TRBV20-1 and TRBJ2-7; D is possibly TRBD2 (6 bases). The V end was cut by 3 bases, the J end by 2 bases, with 14 bases between. This CDR3 has 14 residues. Germline loops: CDR1 DFQATT, CDR2 SNEGSKA (reference sequence).

Comment on this clonotype: One junction end disagrees with the germline gene, perhaps due to a read error. J is TRBJ2-3 and V is TRBV10-1; weak D call: TRBD1 (5 bases). This CDR3 has 15 amino acids. CDR1 WNHNN and CDR2 SYGVQD come from the germline V gene (reference sequence). The CDR3 protein is CVSSESGADPDTQYF. DNA for the CDR3: TGCGTCAGCAGTGAGTCTGGGGCAGACCCAGATACGCAGTATTTT.

The chain has TRBV28 and TRBJ1-2; D possibly corresponds to TRBD1 (5 bases). CDR1 is MDHEN and CDR2 is SYDVKM in the germline V gene. The V and J ends lost 7 bases and 4 bases respectively, with 16 bases between them. This CDR3 contains 14 residues. The CDR3 is CASKGQGASYGYTF. The CDR3 DNA is TGTGCCAGCAAGGGGCAGGGAGCCAGCTATGGCTACACCTTC.

The J gene is TRBJ1-1, the V gene TRBV12-3 or TRBV12-4; D gene uncertain. Trimming stripped 3 bases from V and 11 bases from J, with 13 bases between. The CDR3 sequence is 12 residues long. The CDR3 here is CASSFGKRPAFF. CDR3 bases: TGTGCCAGCAGTTTTGGGAAGAGGCCCGCTTTCTTT.

This clonotype came up a few times. V usage is TRBV20-1 and J usage is TRBJ2-5; possibly TRBD2 for D (7 bases). Germline CDR1 DFQATT, CDR2 SNEGSKA (reference sequence). The CDR3 contains 14 residues. V gave up 3 bases and J gave up 4 bases, with 15 bases separating them. As DNA, the CDR3 is TGCAGTGCTAGCGAGGCGGGGGCGCGAGAGACCCAGTACTTC. It specifies CSASEAGARETQYF.

This clonotype was found once. The V call is TRBV3-1, the J call TRBJ2-3; 7 nucleotides agree with TRBD2. The CDR3 is made up of 16 amino acids. V shed 1 base, J shed 2 bases, and the junction held 6 bases outside the gene matches. Germline V gives CDR1 LGHDT, CDR2 YNNKEL (reference sequence). CDR3 in DNA: TGTGCCAGCAGCCAAGGTAGCGGGCTGCCCACAGATACGCAGTATTTT. As protein: CASSQGSGLPTDTQYF.

J is TRBJ2-1 and V is TRBV10-3, with D perhaps assigned TRBD1 or TRBD2 (5 bases each). The CDR3 runs to 16 residues. CDR1 and CDR2 from the germline V gene are ENHRY and SYGVKD. V dropped 4 bases and J dropped 5 bases, with 18 bases sitting between them. The CDR3 nucleotides read TGTGCCATCAGTGGCCCCGGGACGCCTTCCGACAATGAGCAGTTCTTC. Translated, it gives CAISGPGTPSDNEQFF.

This clonotype appeared a few times. The chain carries TRBV7-9 and TRBJ2-5; D might be TRBD2 (5 bases). The germline CDR1 and CDR2 sequences are SEHNR and FQNEAQ (reference sequence). Trimming took off 5 bases at V and 1 base at J, with 14 bases between the two ends. The CDR3 sequence is 15 residues long. For the CDR3, the DNA is TGTGCCAGCAGCAAAACTAGGGTGAGCCAAGAGACCCAGTACTTC. Protein product: CASSKTRVSQETQYF.

This clonotype was observed a handful of times. The rearrangement uses TRBV9 and TRBJ2-5; TRBD2 matches 10 bases. The CDR3 has 16 amino acids. With 2 bases clipped from V and 4 bases from J, the junction kept 8 bases outside the gene matches. Germline V gene lookup returns CDR1 SGDLS and CDR2 YYNGEE. The CDR3 loop reads CASSVFSGGIRETQYF. The CDR3, as DNA: TGTGCCAGCAGCGTTTTTAGCGGGGGGATTCGAGAGACCCAGTACTTC. The full variable domain, in which reference TRBV9 and TRBJ2-5 provide the parts outside the CDR3, is DSGVTQTPKHLITATGQRVTLRCSPRSGDLSVYWYQQSLDQGLQFLIQYYNGEERAKGNILERFSAQQFPDLHSELNLSSLELGDSALYFCASSVFSGGIRETQYFGPGTRLLVL.

J is TRBJ1-4 and V is TRBV15, with D unresolved. Germline CDR1 reads LNHNV; CDR2 reads YYDKDF (reference sequence). V was shortened by 1 base and J by 5 bases, with 14 bases between the two germline ends. The CDR3 consists of 16 residues. CDR3 amino acids: CATSRAQSVGNEKLFF. CDR3 in DNA: TGTGCCACCAGCAGAGCCCAGAGTGTTGGAAATGAAAAACTGTTTTTT.

A few counts support this clonotype. This chain connects TRBV5-5 to TRBJ1-2; a weak D match, TRBD1 (6 bases). The CDR3 is 15 amino acids. Trimming took off 6 bases at V and 5 bases at J, with 20 bases between the two ends. CDR1 and CDR2 from the germline V gene are SGHKS and YYEKEE (reference sequence). The CDR3 sequence: CASTDPRVGGYGYTF. The CDR3 DNA follows: TGTGCCAGCACCGACCCTAGGGTAGGGGGGTATGGCTACACCTTC. The full variable domain, rest sourced from reference TRBV5-5 and TRBJ1-2, is DAGVTQSPTHLIKTRGQQVTLRCSPISGHKSVSWYQQVLGQGPQFIFQYYEKEERGRGNFPDRFSARQFPNYSSELNVNALLLGDSALYLCASTDPRVGGYGYTFGSGTRLTVV.

The rearrangement uses TRBV3-1 and TRBJ2-7, with D uncertain. V lost 0 bases and J lost 7, with 10 bases in between. Germline V gives CDR1 LGHDT, CDR2 YNNKEL (reference sequence). The CDR3 sequence is 13 residues long. The DNA for the CDR3 is TGTGCCAGCAGCCAAGATCATACGGTGGAGCAGTACTTC. This encodes CASSQDHTVEQYF.

The table lists this clonotype with a few counts. The rearrangement joins TRBV12-3 or TRBV12-4 to TRBJ2-5; D ambiguous. The V end lost 3 bases, the J end lost 2 bases, and 10 bases lay between the germline ends. CDR3 length: 14 amino acids. In DNA form, the CDR3 reads TGTGCCAGCAGTTTTGGGCGGACGCAAGAGACCCAGTACTTC. This codes for CASSFGRTQETQYF.

The gene calls are TRBV5-5 and TRBJ1-2; no reliable D call. The CDR3 is 15 residues long. V was trimmed by 0 bases and J by 8 bases, leaving 17 bases between them. Germline lookup yields CDR1 SGHKS and CDR2 YYEKEE (reference sequence). The CDR3 here is CASSLDPSGEVGYTF. The CDR3 DNA follows: TGTGCCAGCAGCTTGGATCCCAGTGGTGAGGTCGGCTACACCTTC.